This T cell receptor beta chain was documented in a study of CD8+CD57+ T cells in acquired aplastic anemia (dated by TCRdb to between 2018 and 2020). Regarding the complete study: Extracted DNA from sorted CD4+ and CD8+ cells averaged approximately 3 ug, ranging from roughly 0.2 to 30 ug. A CD8+CD57+ expansion meant a frequency higher than the mean frequency seen in healthy subjects.

At the junction V is shortened by 1 base and J by 7 bases, with 4 bases in between. Sequences KGHDR (CDR1) and SFDVKD (CDR2) are obtained from the germline V gene. Inclusive of the bounding cysteine and phenylalanine, the CDR3 is 11 residues long. The DNA shown is the 33-base CDR3, in frame from base 1. General findings and caveats noted by the study authors: CD8+ Simpson's diversity did not differ significantly between patients and healthy controls (P=0.060). Although some 28 CD8+ CDR3 sequences were shared by patients and controls, these sequences appeared highly expressed in patients and within the immunodominant clones of patients.

Patients chosen for sequencing had shown expansion of CD8+CD57+ cells by flow cytometry. All patients had severe acquired aplastic anemia diagnosed by International Study of Aplastic Anemia and Agranulocytosis and Camitta criteria. Patients had received no therapy at the time of blood sampling. In this study, sorted CD4+ and CD8+ T cells from the blood of healthy subjects and of severe aplastic anemia patients had their TCR repertoires deep-sequenced. Patients were enrolled in the USA under clinicaltrials.gov protocols 00001620, 01623167, 00001397, 00071045, 00081523 and 00961064. Ficoll-Paque density gradient centrifugation was used to isolate peripheral blood mononuclear cells. CD4+ and CD8+ T cells were sorted by FACS or magnetic beads before DNA extraction. A note on this clonotype: No cognate antigen has been identified for it. No much larger clonotype is one base removed from it; base qualities were not supplied.

TCR beta VDJ combination and CDR3 sequence profiling used genomic DNA as the template. An Illumina HiSeq 2000 was the platform used for TCR repertoire sequencing. On the study's bioinformatics: Repertoire assessment relied on Simpson's diversity index, CDR3 size and DJ length profiles, and TRBV/TRBJ rearrangement plots. Whichever DNA sequence was most abundant in the deep sequencing data was defined as the immunodominant clone. CDR3 amino acid sequences were screened for sharing across subjects and were compared with published repertoires and the VDJdb database. TCRdb trimmed public reads at Q25 via fastp, called clones via MiXCR and kept in-frame beta chains. Merged by CDR3 protein, the rows form single entries marked with the most common genes and DNA. The V and J calls, along with clone size, are taken from TCRdb and not from the paper's own processing. The sample data list 450,000 to 550,000 distinct CDR3 sequences, and less than 35% of these were observed just once. The ten largest clones take up around 0.82% of the sample.

The sequence derives from a human donor with aplastic anemia. This sequence uses TRBV24-1 and TRBJ2-7; the D gene identity is not certain. Sequences were obtained from sorted CD4+, CD8+, or CD8+CD57+ T cells (not recorded which) from PBMCs. At the DNA level, the sequence is TGTGCCACCAGTGATTTTGCAGAGCAGTACTTC. Translated, this gives CATSDFAEQYF.